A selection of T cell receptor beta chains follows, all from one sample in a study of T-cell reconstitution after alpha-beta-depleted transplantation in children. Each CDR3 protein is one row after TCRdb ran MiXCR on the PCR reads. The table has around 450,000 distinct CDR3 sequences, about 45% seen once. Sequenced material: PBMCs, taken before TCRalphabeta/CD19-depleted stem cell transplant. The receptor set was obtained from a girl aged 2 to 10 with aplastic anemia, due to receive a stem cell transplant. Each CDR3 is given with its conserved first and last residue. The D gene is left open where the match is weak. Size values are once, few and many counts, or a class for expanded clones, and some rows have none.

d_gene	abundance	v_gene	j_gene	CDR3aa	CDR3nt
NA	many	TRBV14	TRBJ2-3	CASSPGLHYTQYF	TGTGCCAGCAGCCCTGGACTACATTATACGCAGTATTTT
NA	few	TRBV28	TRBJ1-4	CASSPDNYNEKLFF	TGTGCCAGCAGCCCGGACAACTATAATGAAAAACTGTTTTTT
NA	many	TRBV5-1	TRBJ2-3	CASKGEESTDTQYF	TGCGCCAGCAAGGGGGAAGAGAGCACAGATACGCAGTATTTT
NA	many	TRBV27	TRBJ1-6	CASRGGYNSPLHF	TGTGCCAGCAGGGGGGGCTATAATTCACCCCTCCACTTT
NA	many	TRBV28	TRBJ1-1	CASRRMNTEAFF	TGTGCCAGCCGCAGAATGAACACTGAAGCTTTCTTT
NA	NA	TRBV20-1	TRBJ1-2	CSARVGYGYTF	TGCAGTGCTAGAGTCGGGTATGGCTACACCTTC
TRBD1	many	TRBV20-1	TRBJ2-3	CSATGGVDTQYF	TGCAGTGCTACAGGGGGCGTGGATACGCAGTATTTT
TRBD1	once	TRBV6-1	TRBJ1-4	CAGRDRVATNEKLFF	TGTGCCGGCCGGGACAGGGTGGCGACTAATGAAAAACTGTTTTTT
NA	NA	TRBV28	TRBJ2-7	CASSAAQAHEQYF	TGTGCCAGCAGTGCCGCACAGGCACACGAGCAGTACTTC
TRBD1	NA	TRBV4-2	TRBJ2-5	CASSRVGQEETQYF	TGTGCCAGCAGCCGTGTCGGACAGGAAGAGACCCAGTACTTC
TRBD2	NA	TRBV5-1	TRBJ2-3	CASSSLFGRAGEDTQYF	TGCGCCAGCAGCTCCCTTTTTGGCCGGGCGGGGGAGGATACGCAGTATTTT
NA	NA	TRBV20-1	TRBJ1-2	CSARDRGRYTF	TGCAGTGCTAGAGACAGGGGTCGCTACACCTTC
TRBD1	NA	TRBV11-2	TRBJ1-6	CASSSRPGTGGGNSPLHF	TGTGCCAGCAGCTCTCGTCCCGGGACAGGGGGGGGGAATTCACCCCTCCACTTT
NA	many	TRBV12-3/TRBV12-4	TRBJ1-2	CASSFTGPSYGYTF	TGTGCCAGCAGTTTCACGGGGCCAAGCTATGGCTACACCTTC
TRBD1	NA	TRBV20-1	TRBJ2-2	CSARKAGGNTGELFF	TGCAGTGCTAGAAAGGCAGGGGGGAACACCGGGGAGCTGTTTTTT
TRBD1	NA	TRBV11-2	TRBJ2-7	CASSRGQGAGRATYEQYF	TGTGCCAGCAGCCGGGGACAGGGGGCGGGTCGGGCCACCTACGAGCAGTACTTC
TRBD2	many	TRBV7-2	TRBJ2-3	CASSLIGTTTDTQYF	TGTGCCAGCAGCTTAATCGGGACTACCACAGATACGCAGTATTTT
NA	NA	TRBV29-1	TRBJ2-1	CSVLEREQFF	TGCAGCGTTTTAGAGAGAGAGCAGTTCTTC
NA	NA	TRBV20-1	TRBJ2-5	CSASPRVETQYF	TGCAGTGCAAGCCCGAGGGTCGAGACCCAGTACTTC
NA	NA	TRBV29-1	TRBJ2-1	CSVEGVGSYNEQFF	TGCAGCGTCGAAGGGGTAGGTTCCTACAATGAGCAGTTCTTC
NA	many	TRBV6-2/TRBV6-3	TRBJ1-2	CASRSGRNGYTF	TGTGCCAGCAGGAGCGGTAGGAATGGCTACACCTTC
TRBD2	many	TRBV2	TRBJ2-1	CASSGLAGVSEQFF	TGTGCCAGCAGCGGACTAGCGGGAGTGTCTGAGCAGTTCTTC
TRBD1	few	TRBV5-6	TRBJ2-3	CASSLRTGGRTDTQYF	TGTGCCAGCAGCTTGAGGACAGGGGGCCGCACAGATACGCAGTATTTT
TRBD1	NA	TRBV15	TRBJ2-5	CATSREQGAETQYF	TGTGCCACCAGCAGGGAACAGGGGGCCGAGACCCAGTACTTC
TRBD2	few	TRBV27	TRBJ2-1	CASTLAGDYNEQFF	TGTGCCAGCACCCTAGCGGGGGACTACAATGAGCAGTTCTTC
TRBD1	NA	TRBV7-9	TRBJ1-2	CASSPETGGGNYGYTF	TGTGCCAGCAGCCCTGAAACAGGGGGCGGGAACTATGGCTACACCTTC
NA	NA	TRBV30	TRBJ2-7	CAWSAGQTYEQYF	TGTGCCTGGAGTGCGGGACAAACCTACGAGCAGTACTTC
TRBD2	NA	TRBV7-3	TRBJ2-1	CASSRLAGAGYNEQFF	TGTGCCAGCAGCCGACTAGCGGGGGCGGGATACAATGAGCAGTTCTTC
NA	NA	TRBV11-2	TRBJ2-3	CASSLRGRGVATDTQYF	TGTGCCAGCAGCTTACGTGGTCGGGGAGTAGCGACAGATACGCAGTATTTT
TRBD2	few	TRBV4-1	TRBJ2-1	CASSQDGRGAYNEQFF	TGCGCCAGCAGCCAAGACGGGAGGGGGGCCTACAATGAGCAGTTCTTC
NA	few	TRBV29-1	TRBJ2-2	CSVLPGLTSNTGELFF	TGCAGCGTTTTACCCGGACTAACGTCGAACACCGGGGAGCTGTTTTTT
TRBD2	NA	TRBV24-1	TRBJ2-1	CATSPAGTSGDNEQFF	TGTGCCACCAGTCCCGCCGGGACTAGCGGAGACAATGAGCAGTTCTTC
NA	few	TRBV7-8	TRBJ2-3	CASSLDWQGPDTQYF	TGTGCCAGCAGCTTAGATTGGCAGGGCCCAGATACGCAGTATTTT
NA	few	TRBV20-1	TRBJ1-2	CSGETWTAANFGYTF	TGCAGTGGCGAGACGTGGACAGCCGCTAATTTTGGCTACACCTTC
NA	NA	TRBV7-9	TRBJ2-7	CASSRPSPSSGQYF	TGTGCCAGCAGCCGGCCATCTCCGAGCAGCGGGCAGTACTTC
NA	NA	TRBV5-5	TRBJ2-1	CASSLVVGNHNEQFF	TGTGCCAGCAGCTTGGTGGTCGGGAACCACAATGAGCAGTTCTTC
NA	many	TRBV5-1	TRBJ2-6	CASRDTGTGANVLTF	TGCGCCAGCAGGGATACAGGGACTGGGGCCAACGTCCTGACTTTC
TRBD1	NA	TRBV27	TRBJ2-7	CASMTTGTGDYEQYF	TGTGCCAGCATGACTACAGGGACAGGGGATTACGAGCAGTACTTC
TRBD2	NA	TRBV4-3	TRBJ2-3	CASSGLAGGRDTQYF	TGCGCCAGCAGCGGACTAGCGGGAGGTAGAGATACGCAGTATTTT
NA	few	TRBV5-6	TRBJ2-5	CASSPGPAQETQYF	TGTGCCAGCAGCCCGGGACCGGCCCAAGAGACCCAGTACTTC
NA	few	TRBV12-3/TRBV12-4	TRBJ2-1	CASSHISGAAQNNEQFF	TGTGCCAGCAGCCATATCAGCGGAGCCGCCCAAAACAATGAGCAGTTCTTC
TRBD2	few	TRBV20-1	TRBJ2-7	CSARATSGSDEQYF	TGCAGTGCTAGAGCCACTAGCGGGTCTGACGAGCAGTACTTC
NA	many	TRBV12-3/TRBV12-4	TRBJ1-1	CASSPDGLTEAFF	TGTGCCAGCAGCCCGGACGGACTGACTGAAGCTTTCTTT
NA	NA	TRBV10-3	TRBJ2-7	CASKPGTNTYEQYF	TGTGCCAGCAAACCCGGGACAAACACCTACGAGCAGTACTTC
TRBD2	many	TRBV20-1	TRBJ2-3	CSARSSAGDTDTQYF	TGCAGTGCTAGATCGTCAGCGGGAGACACAGATACGCAGTATTTT
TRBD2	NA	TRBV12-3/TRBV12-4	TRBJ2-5	CASRLTSGGTETQYF	TGTGCCAGCAGATTGACTAGCGGGGGGACAGAGACCCAGTACTTC
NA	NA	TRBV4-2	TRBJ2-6	CASSPTSWGANVLTF	TGTGCCAGCAGTCCTACTAGCTGGGGGGCCAACGTCCTGACTTTC
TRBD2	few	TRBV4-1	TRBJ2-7	CASSRETSGTYEQYF	TGCGCCAGCAGCCGCGAGACTAGCGGGACCTACGAGCAGTACTTC
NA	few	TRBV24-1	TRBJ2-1	CATSDLPGRDNEQFF	TGTGCCACCAGTGACCTCCCTGGGAGAGACAATGAGCAGTTCTTC
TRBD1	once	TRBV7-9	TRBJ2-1	CASSAGTGNNEQFF	TGTGCCAGCAGCGCAGGGACAGGGAACAATGAGCAGTTCTTC
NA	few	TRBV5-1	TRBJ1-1	CASSPPTENEAFF	TGCGCCAGCAGCCCTCCTACAGAAAACGAAGCTTTCTTT